This TCR beta chain is from a study of Ad26.COV2.S vaccination and SARS-CoV-2 variants. Study conclusions and caveats: Once vaccination had occurred, spike-specific CD8+ and CD4+ T cell responses reportedly showed substantial breadth.

CDR3 length: 14 residues. From germline, CDR1 is MNHEY and CDR2 SMNVEV (reference sequence). Deletions cut 10 bases from V and 4 bases from J, with 19 bases between. With regard to this clone: Its cognate antigen is unknown.

The treatment was: some 20 received Ad26.COV2.S at low or high dose, single or two shots; 5 received placebo; per-sample allocation not given. The investigators took samples on day 63 after the first vaccine or placebo injection. Boston provided a donor who was an adult aged 18-55 years. The vaccine antigen was prefusion-stabilized Wuhan SARS-CoV-2 spike. Clones were sequenced by immunoSEQ multiplex PCR, and TCRdb holds only the in-frame ones, with some missing. The sample has around 400,000 clones, about 88% seen once. V and J are TRBV27 and TRBJ1-1, with a possible D match to TRBD1 (5 bases). The material was peripheral blood, obtained in a trial of Ad26.COV2.S vaccine versus placebo. This clonotype was sampled from a person aged 18-60 years who received the Ad26.COV2.S COVID-19 vaccine or a placebo. The CDR3 spells CATMRGTVSTEAFF. CDR3 nucleotide sequence: TGTGCCACCATGCGCGGGACGGTGAGCACTGAAGCTTTCTTT.